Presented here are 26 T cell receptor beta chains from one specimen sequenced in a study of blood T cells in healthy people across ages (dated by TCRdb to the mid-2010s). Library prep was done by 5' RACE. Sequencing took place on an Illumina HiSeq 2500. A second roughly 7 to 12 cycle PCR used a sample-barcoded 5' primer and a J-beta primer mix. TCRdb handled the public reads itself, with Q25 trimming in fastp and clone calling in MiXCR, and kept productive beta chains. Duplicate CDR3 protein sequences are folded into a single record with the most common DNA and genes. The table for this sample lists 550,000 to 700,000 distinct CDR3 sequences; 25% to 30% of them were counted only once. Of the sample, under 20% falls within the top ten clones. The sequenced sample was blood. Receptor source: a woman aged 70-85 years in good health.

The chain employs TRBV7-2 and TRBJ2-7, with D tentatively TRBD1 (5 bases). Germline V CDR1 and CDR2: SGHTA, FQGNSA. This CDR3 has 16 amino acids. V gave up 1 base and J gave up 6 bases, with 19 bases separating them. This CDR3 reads CASSLGIVGPTGEQYF. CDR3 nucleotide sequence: TGTGCCAGCAGCTTAGGAATAGTTGGACCCACAGGCGAGCAGTACTTC.

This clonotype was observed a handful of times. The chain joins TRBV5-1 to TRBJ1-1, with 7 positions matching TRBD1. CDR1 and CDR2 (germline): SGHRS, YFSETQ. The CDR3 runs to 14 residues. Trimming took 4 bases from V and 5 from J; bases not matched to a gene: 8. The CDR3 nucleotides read TGCGCCAGCAGCCGGGCCACAGGGGCAACTGAAGCTTTCTTT. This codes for CASSRATGATEAFF.

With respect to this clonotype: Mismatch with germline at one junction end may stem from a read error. CDR3 coding DNA: TGTGCCGGCAGCTTGACCGGGACAGGGTTTTCACCCCTCCACTTT. Protein: CAGSLTGTGFSPLHF. The rearrangement uses TRBV5-6 and TRBJ1-6; 9 nucleotides match TRBD1. The germline V gene encodes CDR1 SGHDT and CDR2 YYEEEE. This CDR3 has 15 residues.

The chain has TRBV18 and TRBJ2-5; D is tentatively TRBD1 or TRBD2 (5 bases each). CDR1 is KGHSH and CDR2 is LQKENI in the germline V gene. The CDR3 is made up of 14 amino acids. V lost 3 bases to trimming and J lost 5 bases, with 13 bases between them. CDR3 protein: CASSPPLGVETQYF. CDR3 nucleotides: TGTGCCAGCTCACCGCCACTAGGGGTCGAGACCCAGTACTTC.

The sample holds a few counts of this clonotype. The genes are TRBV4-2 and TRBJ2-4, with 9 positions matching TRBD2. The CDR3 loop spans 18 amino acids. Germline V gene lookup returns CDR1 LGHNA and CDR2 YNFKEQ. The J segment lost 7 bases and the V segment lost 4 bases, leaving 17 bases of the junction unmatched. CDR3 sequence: CASSPRRNSGGLNNIQYF. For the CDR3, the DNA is TGTGCCAGCAGCCCTAGGCGGAATAGCGGGGGCTTAAATAACATTCAGTACTTC.

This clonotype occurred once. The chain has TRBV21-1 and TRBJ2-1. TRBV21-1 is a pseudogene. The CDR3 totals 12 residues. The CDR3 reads CASSKGVNEQFF. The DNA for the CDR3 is TGTGCCAGCAGCAAAGGAGTTAATGAGCAGTTCTTC.

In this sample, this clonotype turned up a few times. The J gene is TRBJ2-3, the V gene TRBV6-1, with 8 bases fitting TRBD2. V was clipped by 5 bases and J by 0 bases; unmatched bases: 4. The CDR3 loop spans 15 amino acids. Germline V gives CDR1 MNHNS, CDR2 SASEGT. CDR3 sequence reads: CASSQLAVSTDTQYF. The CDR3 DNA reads TGTGCCAGCAGTCAACTAGCGGTTAGCACAGATACGCAGTATTTT.

The CDR3 DNA reads TGTGCCAGCAGCCCCTCGGGGGGAGGGCGGCAAAACATTCAGTACTTC. It encodes CASSPSGGGRQNIQYF. The V gene is TRBV12-3 or TRBV12-4, the J gene TRBJ2-4, with 7 bases fitting TRBD2. This CDR3 has 16 residues. V gave up 6 bases and J gave up 5 bases; unmatched junction bases: 13.

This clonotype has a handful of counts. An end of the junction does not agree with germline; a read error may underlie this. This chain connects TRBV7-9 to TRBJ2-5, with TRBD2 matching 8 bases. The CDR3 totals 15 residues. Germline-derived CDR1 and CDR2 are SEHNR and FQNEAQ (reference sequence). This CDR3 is CASSPSGGGGETQHF. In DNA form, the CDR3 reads TGTGCCAGCAGTCCGAGCGGGGGTGGAGGAGAGACCCAGCACTTC.

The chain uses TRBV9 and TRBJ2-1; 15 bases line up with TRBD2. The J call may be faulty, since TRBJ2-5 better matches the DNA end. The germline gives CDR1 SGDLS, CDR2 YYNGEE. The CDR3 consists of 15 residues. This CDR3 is CASSTGLAGGETQYF. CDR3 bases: TGTGCCAGCAGCACCGGACTAGCGGGGGGGGAGACCCAGTACTTC.

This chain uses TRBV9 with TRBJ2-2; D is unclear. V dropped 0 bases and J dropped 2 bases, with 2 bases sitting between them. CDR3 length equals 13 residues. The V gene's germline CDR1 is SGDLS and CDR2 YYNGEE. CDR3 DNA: TGTGCCAGCAGCGTAGATAACACCGGGGAGCTGTTTTTT. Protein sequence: CASSVDNTGELFF.

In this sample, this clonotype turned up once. CDR3 residues: CASSQDEQIRADTQYF. The CDR3 DNA sequence: TGTGCCAGCAGCCAAGATGAGCAGATTCGGGCGGATACGCAGTATTTT. The genes are TRBV3-1 and TRBJ2-3; D call uncertain. Looked up from germline, CDR1 is LGHDT and CDR2 is YNNKEL (reference sequence). This CDR3 has 16 amino acids. With 0 bases removed from V and 6 bases from J, the gap between germline ends came to 16 bases.

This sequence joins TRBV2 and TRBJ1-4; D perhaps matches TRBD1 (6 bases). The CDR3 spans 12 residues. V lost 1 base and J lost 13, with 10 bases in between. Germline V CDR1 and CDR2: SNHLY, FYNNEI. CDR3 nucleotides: TGTGCCAGCAGTGAAGTAGGGGGAAGACTGTTTTTT. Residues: CASSEVGGRLFF.

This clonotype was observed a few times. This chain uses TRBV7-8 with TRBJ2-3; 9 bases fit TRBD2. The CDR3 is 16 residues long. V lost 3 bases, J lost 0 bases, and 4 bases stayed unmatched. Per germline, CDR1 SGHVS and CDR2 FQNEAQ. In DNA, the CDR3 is TGTGCCAGCAGCTTGGGGACTAGCCCGAGCACAGATACGCAGTATTTT. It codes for CASSLGTSPSTDTQYF.

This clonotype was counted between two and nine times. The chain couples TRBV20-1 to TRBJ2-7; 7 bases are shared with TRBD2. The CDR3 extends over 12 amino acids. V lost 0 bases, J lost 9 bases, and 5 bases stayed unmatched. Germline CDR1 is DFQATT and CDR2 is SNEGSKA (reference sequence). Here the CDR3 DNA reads TGCAGTGCTAGAGAGGGTTCTAGCGGGCAGTACTTC. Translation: CSAREGSSGQYF.

For the CDR3, the DNA is TGTGCCAGCAGCCATGGCAAGGGGGCGCGAGCTTTCTTT. This codes for CASSHGKGARAFF. The V call is TRBV27, the J call TRBJ1-1; 7 nucleotides agree with TRBD1. Losses at the gene ends were 6 bases for V and 10 bases for J; bases not matched to a gene: 11. This CDR3 region has 13 residues. Germline V CDR1 and CDR2: MNHEY, SMNVEV (reference sequence).

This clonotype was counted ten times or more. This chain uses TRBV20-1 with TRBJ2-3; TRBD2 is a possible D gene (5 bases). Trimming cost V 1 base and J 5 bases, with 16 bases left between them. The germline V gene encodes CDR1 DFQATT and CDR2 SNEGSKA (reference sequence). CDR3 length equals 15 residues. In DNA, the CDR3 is TGCAGTGCTAGAGTGGCCTTTAATCGGGGAGATACGCAGTATTTT. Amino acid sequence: CSARVAFNRGDTQYF.

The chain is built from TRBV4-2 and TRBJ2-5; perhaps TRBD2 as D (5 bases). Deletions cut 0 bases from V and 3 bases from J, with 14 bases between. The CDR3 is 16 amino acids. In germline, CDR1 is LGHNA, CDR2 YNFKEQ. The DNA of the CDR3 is TGTGCCAGCAGCCAAGAGGGGTGGACTGCAGAAGAGACCCAGTACTTC. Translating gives CASSQEGWTAEETQYF.

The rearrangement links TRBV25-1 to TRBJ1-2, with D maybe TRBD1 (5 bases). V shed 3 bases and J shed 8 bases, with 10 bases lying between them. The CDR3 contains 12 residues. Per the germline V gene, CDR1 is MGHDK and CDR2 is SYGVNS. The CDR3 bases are TGTGCCAGCAGTGAGGGACTGACGGGCTACACCTTC. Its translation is CASSEGLTGYTF.

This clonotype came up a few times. CDR3 coding DNA: TGCGCCAGCAGCCATCAGGGGGCTAGCGGCGGGTCGAGGGGAGAGACCCAGTACTTC. The encoded protein is CASSHQGASGGSRGETQYF. The V gene is TRBV4-3, the J gene TRBJ2-5; TRBD1 is a possible D gene (8 bases). The CDR3 covers 19 residues. Trimming shortened V by 3 bases and J by 4 bases, and 27 bases separated the two germline ends. Germline V gene data show CDR1 as LGHNA and CDR2 as YSLEER.

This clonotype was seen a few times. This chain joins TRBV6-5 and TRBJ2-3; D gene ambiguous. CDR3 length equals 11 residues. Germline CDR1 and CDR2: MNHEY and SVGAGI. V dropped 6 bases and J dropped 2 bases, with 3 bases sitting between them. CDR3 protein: CASRATDTQYF. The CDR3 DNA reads TGTGCCAGCAGGGCCACAGATACGCAGTATTTT.

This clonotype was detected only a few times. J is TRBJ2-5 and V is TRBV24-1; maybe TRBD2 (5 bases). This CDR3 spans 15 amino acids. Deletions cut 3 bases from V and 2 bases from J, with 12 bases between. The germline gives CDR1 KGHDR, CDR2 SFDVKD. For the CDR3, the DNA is TGTGCCACCAGTGATGGAAGGACTTTGCAAGAGACCCAGTACTTC. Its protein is CATSDGRTLQETQYF.

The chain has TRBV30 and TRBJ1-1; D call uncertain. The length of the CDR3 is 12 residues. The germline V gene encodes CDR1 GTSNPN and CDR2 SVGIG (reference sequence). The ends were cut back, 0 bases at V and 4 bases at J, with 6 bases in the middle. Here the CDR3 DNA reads TGTGCCTGGAGTGTACGGGGCACTGAAGCTTTCTTT. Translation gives CAWSVRGTEAFF. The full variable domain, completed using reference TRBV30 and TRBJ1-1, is SQTIHQWPATLVQPVGSPLSLECTVEGTSNPNLYWYRQAAGRGLQLLFYSVGIGQISSEVPQNLSASRPQDRQFILSSKKLLLSDSGFYLCAWSVRGTEAFFGQGTRLTVV.

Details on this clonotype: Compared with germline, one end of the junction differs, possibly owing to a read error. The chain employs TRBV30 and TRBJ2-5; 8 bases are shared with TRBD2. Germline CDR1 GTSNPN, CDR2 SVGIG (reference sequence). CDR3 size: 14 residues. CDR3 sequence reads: CVWSKELAEETQYF. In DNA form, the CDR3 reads TGTGTCTGGAGTAAGGAACTAGCGGAAGAGACCCAGTACTTC.

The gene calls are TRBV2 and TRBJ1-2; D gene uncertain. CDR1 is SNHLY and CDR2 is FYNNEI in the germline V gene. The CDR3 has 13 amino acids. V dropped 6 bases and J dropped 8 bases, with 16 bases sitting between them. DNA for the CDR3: TGTGCCAGCAGGGGGTTAGAGGTGATCGGCTACACCTTC. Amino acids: CASRGLEVIGYTF.

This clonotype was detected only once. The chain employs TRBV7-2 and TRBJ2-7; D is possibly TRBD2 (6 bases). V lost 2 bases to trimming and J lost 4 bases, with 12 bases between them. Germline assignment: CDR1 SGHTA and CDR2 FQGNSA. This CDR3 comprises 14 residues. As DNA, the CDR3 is TGTGCCAGCAGCTTATATAGCGCGGGGTACGAGCAGTACTTC. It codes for CASSLYSAGYEQYF.